This entry is about one T cell receptor (beta chain). The data were taken from a study of blood T cell repertoires in COVID-19. Background on the study: PBMCs, B-cell-depleted T cells, or T cells provided the cDNA or gDNA that made up the material.

Trimming took 1 base from V and 3 from J; bases not matched to a gene: 5. The CDR3 is 17 amino acids. Per germline, CDR1 MNHEY and CDR2 SMNVEV (reference sequence). The table came from immunoSEQ multiplex PCR; TCRdb's copy has only in-frame clones and leaves some out. The top ten clones hold about two fifths of a sample with roughly 150,000 clones, over 75% of them seen once. This TCR was sampled from a human donor in a cohort sampled during active COVID-19. This chain joins TRBV27 and TRBJ2-2, with 10 positions matching TRBD2. The sequenced sample was peripheral blood. Written as DNA, the CDR3 is TGTGCCAGCAGTTTATGGGAGCGGGGGGGCCACACCGGGGAGCTGTTTTTT. This translates into CASSLWERGGHTGELFF.